The next 2 T cell receptor beta chains were all read from a single sample in a study of T-cell memory formation after mild COVID-19. TCRdb ran MiXCR on the 5' RACE reads and lists one entry per CDR3 protein. This sample has over 45,000 distinct CDR3 sequences, with roughly 26% found just once. Sequencing input: PBMCs or a T cell subset sorted from them (not recorded which). Source of these receptors: a man aged 18 to 29 who had mild COVID-19 (a few samples of this study predate the infection). Cell type and time point are not known.

This clonotype showed up just a few times. V gene TRBV19 combines with J gene TRBJ2-4; 9 nucleotides align to TRBD1. This CDR3 region has 15 residues. Trimming cost V 5 bases and J 5 bases; bases outside gene matches: 7. CDR1 and CDR2 (germline): LNHDA, SQIVND (reference sequence). For the CDR3, the DNA is TGTGCCAGTAGTGGGACAGGGAGGATGGAAAACATTCAGTACTTC. This sequence encodes CASSGTGRMENIQYF.

The rearrangement links TRBV7-9 to TRBJ2-1, with D maybe TRBD2 (5 bases). Germline V gene sequence: CDR1 SEHNR, CDR2 FQNEAQ (reference sequence). Trimming removed 4 bases at V and 7 bases at J, with 11 bases between. The CDR3 is 13 amino acids. CDR3: CASSYGGSNEQFF. In DNA, the CDR3 is TGTGCCAGCAGCTACGGTGGGAGTAATGAGCAGTTCTTC.